Ten or more counts support the clone carrying this T cell receptor (beta chain). The antigen is unknown. The data were obtained in a study of T cells in Graves' hyperthyroidism and ophthalmopathy. Study results and caveats: Blood also held most thyroid clonotypes expanded beyond 0.001. Model predictions of ophthalmopathy came a median roughly 6.4 months before onset.

V was cut by 1 base and J by 0 bases, with 13 bases left in between. Germline V gene lookup returns CDR1 SNHLY and CDR2 FYNNEI. The CDR3 length is 17 residues. RNA transcripts served as the template for amplifying TCR beta CDR3 regions. First-round RT-PCR targeting the TCR CDR3 was performed with the HTBI primer set. Each CDR3 protein gets one entry after TCRdb re-called the multiplex PCR reads with MiXCR. The sample lists about 92,000 distinct CDR3 sequences, about 51% occurring once. The rearrangement links TRBV2 to TRBJ1-3, with D uncertain. The sequencing sample was made of blood. The clonotype was recovered from a woman aged 40 to 49 with Graves' hyperthyroidism. The CDR3 coding sequence is TGTGCCAGCAGTGAAGGCCGAAATTTGATCTCTGGAAACACCATATATTTT. Protein: CASSEGRNLISGNTIYF.